This T cell receptor (beta chain) was captured in a study of cytomegalovirus exposure and HLA in healthy donors. Whole-study findings and limits: Looking again later, the authors saw that most CMV-associated TCR beta chains seemed HLA-restricted. Many donors carried some public TCRs, although rarity characterized most TCR sequences. The productive fraction for most TCR beta V segments was about 90% or about 30% in an earlier analysis.

PCR involved 60 Vbeta and 13 Jbeta primers. Sequenced by immunoSEQ multiplex PCR; TCRdb stores in-frame clones only, minus some. The data contain roughly 170,000 clones, around 80% of them singletons. A word on this clone: Its antigen remains unidentified.

This clonotype was sampled from a woman aged 50 to 65 in good health and CMV-seropositive. The sequencing input was PBMCs.

CDR3 amino acids: CASSESGGRMNTEAFF. Here the CDR3 DNA reads TGTGCCAGCAGTGAATCCGGCGGAAGGATGAACACTGAAGCTTTCTTT. This chain joins TRBV2 and TRBJ1-1, with D unclear. Germline CDR1 is SNHLY and CDR2 is FYNNEI. V lost 2 bases and J lost 0, with 13 bases in between. The CDR3 consists of 16 residues.